Given below is one T cell receptor beta chain in context. Its antigen is still unknown. Germline is not matched at one junction end, which may reflect a read error. The record originates from a study of T-cell memory formation after mild COVID-19. Study-wide points: Clones that contracted clustered mainly in CM and EM if CD4+ and in EMRA if CD8+.

In TCRdb, the 5' RACE reads were re-called with MiXCR into one record per CDR3 protein. The repertoire holds 100,000 to 150,000 distinct CDR3 sequences, with approximately 15% as singletons. This CDR3 spans 14 amino acids. From germline, CDR1 is SGHVS and CDR2 FQNEAQ. This TCR came from a man between 18 and 35 years old who had mild COVID-19 (a few samples of this study predate the infection). Cell type and time point are not known. The sequenced material came from PBMCs or a T cell subset sorted from them (not recorded which). The V gene is TRBV7-8, the J gene TRBJ2-2, with D perhaps matching TRBD2 (5 bases). CDR3 region: CASQRSKNTGELLF. CDR3 sequence (DNA): TGTGCCAGCCAACGAAGCAAGAACACCGGGGAGCTGCTTTTT.